This is a list of T cell receptor beta chains from one sample in a study of Graves' ophthalmopathy and Graves' hyperthyroidism. TCRdb re-called the multiplex PCR reads through MiXCR, storing one row per CDR3 protein. The sample holds around 1,200,000 distinct CDR3 sequences, less than 45% seen once. Sequenced input: peripheral blood or thyroid tissue (not recorded which). The receptor set was obtained from an adult man with Graves' hyperthyroidism. CDR3s include the opening cysteine and the closing phenylalanine or tryptophan. D genes are given only for firm matches. Where a row states a size, it is once, few, many or the class of an expanded clone; other rows omit it.

j_gene: TRBJ2-7
abundance: NA
d_gene: NA
v_gene: TRBV7-2
CDR3nt: TGTGCCAGCAGCTTGAGAGGGAAAAACTTCTACGAGCAGTACTTC
CDR3aa: CASSLRGKNFYEQYF

j_gene: TRBJ1-1
abundance: few
d_gene: NA
v_gene: TRBV6-6
CDR3nt: TGTGCCAGCGGCGAACTCACTACGGGGCGGTTGGGAGCTTTCTTT
CDR3aa: CASGELTTGRLGAFF

j_gene: TRBJ1-2
abundance: many
d_gene: NA
v_gene: TRBV5-1
CDR3nt: TGCGCCAGCAGCTTGAGAGGGGAGGTTGATGGCTACACCTTC
CDR3aa: CASSLRGEVDGYTF

j_gene: TRBJ1-1
abundance: few
d_gene: NA
v_gene: TRBV12-3/TRBV12-4
CDR3nt: TGTGCCAGCAGCCAAGGGCAGGGGCTTTCTGAAGCTTTCTTT
CDR3aa: CASSQGQGLSEAFF

j_gene: TRBJ2-5
abundance: many
d_gene: NA
v_gene: TRBV7-9
CDR3nt: TGTGCCAGCAGCTTAGGACAGTACCTCAAGACCCAGTACTTC
CDR3aa: CASSLGQYLKTQYF

j_gene: TRBJ1-1
abundance: few
d_gene: NA
v_gene: TRBV12-3/TRBV12-4
CDR3nt: TGTGCCAGCAGCCGAGAGGGTTACATGAACACTGAAGCTTTCTTT
CDR3aa: CASSREGYMNTEAFF

j_gene: TRBJ1-4
abundance: NA
d_gene: NA
v_gene: TRBV20-1
CDR3nt: TGCAGTGCTGGGCAAGGGTTTGGGGAAAAACTGTTTTTT
CDR3aa: CSAGQGFGEKLFF

j_gene: TRBJ1-1
abundance: NA
d_gene: NA
v_gene: TRBV28
CDR3nt: TGTGCCAGCACCGCTCTCCGGGGGGACACTGAAGCTTTCTTT
CDR3aa: CASTALRGDTEAFF

j_gene: TRBJ2-2
abundance: NA
d_gene: TRBD2
v_gene: TRBV11-1
CDR3nt: TGTGCCAGCAGCTTAGTGGGGACTATCAACACCGGGGAGCTGTTTTTT
CDR3aa: CASSLVGTINTGELFF

j_gene: TRBJ1-5
abundance: NA
d_gene: NA
v_gene: TRBV20-1
CDR3nt: TGCGGTGCTAGCGGGGACATTAGCAATCAGCCCCAGCATTTT
CDR3aa: CGASGDISNQPQHF

j_gene: TRBJ1-2
abundance: NA
d_gene: NA
v_gene: TRBV29-1
CDR3nt: TGCAGCGAGAACAGGGACTATGGCTACACCTTC
CDR3aa: CSENRDYGYTF

j_gene: TRBJ1-2
abundance: many
d_gene: TRBD1
v_gene: TRBV11-2
CDR3nt: TGTGCCAGCAGCTCCCTTCAGGGACAGGGGCTGCGCTACACCTTC
CDR3aa: CASSSLQGQGLRYTF

j_gene: TRBJ2-2
abundance: NA
d_gene: NA
v_gene: TRBV29-1
CDR3nt: TGCAGCGTTAAGGCTTTGGAGGGCACCGGGGAGCTGTTTTTT
CDR3aa: CSVKALEGTGELFF

j_gene: TRBJ1-5
abundance: NA
d_gene: TRBD1
v_gene: TRBV6-1
CDR3nt: TGTGCCAGCAGTACGGGACAGGGGCCTGGATGGCCCCAGCATTTT
CDR3aa: CASSTGQGPGWPQHF

j_gene: TRBJ2-5
abundance: NA
d_gene: TRBD2
v_gene: TRBV6-5
CDR3nt: TGTGCCAGCAGTTGGGCGGGGGGGGGCCTAGAGACCCAGTACTTC
CDR3aa: CASSWAGGGLETQYF

j_gene: TRBJ2-6
abundance: NA
d_gene: NA
v_gene: TRBV10-3
CDR3nt: TGTGCCATCAGTGAGTCGTTGTCGGGGCCGGGCACTGAAGCTTTC
CDR3aa: CAISESLSGPGTEAF

j_gene: TRBJ2-7
abundance: few
d_gene: NA
v_gene: TRBV4-2
CDR3nt: TGTGCCAGCAGCCAAGATGGGCTGGCCGGCGAGCAGTACTTC
CDR3aa: CASSQDGLAGEQYF

j_gene: TRBJ1-3
abundance: many
d_gene: NA
v_gene: TRBV29-1
CDR3nt: TGCAGCTACGACCTCGGGGACACCATATATTTT
CDR3aa: CSYDLGDTIYF

j_gene: TRBJ1-2
abundance: NA
d_gene: NA
v_gene: TRBV9
CDR3nt: TGTGCCAGCAGCCCTAGCGGGGGGGCCCAAGGCTACACCTTC
CDR3aa: CASSPSGGAQGYTF

j_gene: TRBJ2-7
abundance: NA
d_gene: NA
v_gene: TRBV20-1
CDR3nt: TGCAGTGCTAGACGAGGAGGGCCGGGGGCGCGTGAGCAGTACTTC
CDR3aa: CSARRGGPGAREQYF

j_gene: TRBJ2-7
abundance: once
d_gene: TRBD2
v_gene: TRBV20-1
CDR3nt: TGCAGTGCTACGGGGCGGGGGGGAGGCTCCTACGAGCAGTACTTC
CDR3aa: CSATGRGGGSYEQYF

j_gene: TRBJ1-2
abundance: many
d_gene: NA
v_gene: TRBV4-3
CDR3nt: TGCGCCAGCAGCCAGGCTCGGGACAACGCTTATGGCTACACCTTC
CDR3aa: CASSQARDNAYGYTF

j_gene: TRBJ1-1
abundance: NA
d_gene: NA
v_gene: TRBV15
CDR3nt: TGTGCCACCAGCAGAGATGCCAGTCCGAGGAGGGGGTTT
CDR3aa: CATSRDASPRRGF

j_gene: TRBJ1-6
abundance: NA
d_gene: NA
v_gene: TRBV10-3
CDR3nt: TGTGCCAGCAGTTCCGAGGGACTGTCCTATAATTCACCCCTCCACTTT
CDR3aa: CASSSEGLSYNSPLHF

j_gene: TRBJ2-5
abundance: NA
d_gene: NA
v_gene: TRBV7-8
CDR3nt: TGTGCCTGCAGCGTTCTGGGCAGCTACCAAGAGACCCAGTACTTC
CDR3aa: CACSVLGSYQETQYF

j_gene: TRBJ2-5
abundance: many
d_gene: TRBD1
v_gene: TRBV29-1
CDR3nt: TGCAGCGTAGCCGGACAGGGACGGGAGACCCAGTACTTC
CDR3aa: CSVAGQGRETQYF

j_gene: TRBJ1-2
abundance: many
d_gene: TRBD1
v_gene: TRBV29-1
CDR3nt: TGCAGCACGCCGGGACAGGGAAACTATGGCTACACCTTC
CDR3aa: CSTPGQGNYGYTF

j_gene: TRBJ2-7
abundance: NA
d_gene: NA
v_gene: TRBV2
CDR3nt: TGTGCCAGCTCACCACCTACACAGTACGAGCAGTACTTC
CDR3aa: CASSPPTQYEQYF

j_gene: TRBJ2-5
abundance: NA
d_gene: NA
v_gene: TRBV13
CDR3nt: TGTGCCAGCAGCTTAGTAGCTGAGGGCTACCAAGAGACCCAGTACTTC
CDR3aa: CASSLVAEGYQETQYF

j_gene: TRBJ2-7
abundance: many
d_gene: NA
v_gene: TRBV10-3
CDR3nt: TGTGCCATCAGTCCGGGACACCGACTTGCCTACGAGCAGTACTTC
CDR3aa: CAISPGHRLAYEQYF

j_gene: TRBJ1-6
abundance: NA
d_gene: NA
v_gene: TRBV6-2/TRBV6-3
CDR3nt: TGTGCCAGCACCGATGGATTCTATAATTCACCCCTCCACTTT
CDR3aa: CASTDGFYNSPLHF

j_gene: TRBJ2-2
abundance: many
d_gene: TRBD1
v_gene: TRBV9
CDR3nt: TGTGCCAGCAGCGTAGTTCAGGGGGCAGCCACCGGGGAGCTGTTTTTT
CDR3aa: CASSVVQGAATGELFF

j_gene: TRBJ2-2
abundance: NA
d_gene: NA
v_gene: TRBV10-3
CDR3nt: TGTGCCATCAGTTTTACCGCCGGGGAGCTGTTTTTT
CDR3aa: CAISFTAGELFF

j_gene: TRBJ1-2
abundance: NA
d_gene: NA
v_gene: TRBV15
CDR3nt: TGTGCCACCAGCAGCCAAGTATCGACAGCCCGTGGCTACACCTTC
CDR3aa: CATSSQVSTARGYTF